Following are 22 T cell receptor beta chains from one sample sequenced in a study of CD8+CD57+ T cells in acquired aplastic anemia (dated by TCRdb to the late 2010s). The data were produced on an Illumina HiSeq 2000. Genomic DNA was used as template for profiling of TCR beta VDJ combinations and CDR3 sequences. The public reads were quality trimmed at Q25 with fastp and then assembled into clones with MiXCR by TCRdb, keeping productive beta chains. Identical CDR3 proteins give one entry, which carries the most common genes and DNA. In all, the sample holds about 130,000 distinct CDR3 sequences, and roughly two fifths of those were seen once. The leading ten clones occupy roughly 8.1% of the sample. The material sequenced was sorted CD4+, CD8+, or CD8+CD57+ T cells (not recorded which) from PBMCs. These TCRs come from a human donor in good health, serving as a control.

The CDR3 is CAISDVSSYNEQFF. The CDR3 DNA follows: TGTGCCATCAGTGATGTGAGCTCCTACAATGAGCAGTTCTTC. The rearrangement joins TRBV7-2 to TRBJ2-1, with D hard to call. Trimming stripped 10 bases from V and 0 bases from J, with 13 bases between. The germline gives CDR1 SGHTA, CDR2 FQGNSA. The CDR3 loop spans 14 amino acids.

Concerning this clonotype: This clone may be a read error of a much larger clone one base away. This chain joins TRBV25-1 and TRBJ1-2; D remains unclear. Looked up from germline, CDR1 is MGHDK and CDR2 is SYGVNS. The length of the CDR3 is 14 residues. The CDR3 is CANSGRAGGYGYTF. The CDR3 nucleotides are TGTGCCAACAGTGGTCGGGCAGGAGGGTATGGCTACACCTTC.

This clonotype was recorded many times. This chain uses TRBV7-9 with TRBJ2-7; possible D gene TRBD2, 5 bases. Germline CDR1 reads SEHNR; CDR2 reads FQNEAQ (reference sequence). The CDR3 consists of 13 residues. The V end was cut by 5 bases, the J end by 2 bases, with 10 bases between. The CDR3 region has the DNA TGTGCCAGCAGCCGAGAGGGCACCTACGAGCAGTACTTC. Translation: CASSREGTYEQYF.

This clonotype has ten or more counts. In nucleotides, the CDR3 is TGTGCCAGCAGTAATAGCGGCAATGAGCAGTTCTTC. It translates to CASSNSGNEQFF. The chain links TRBV6-1 to TRBJ2-1, with D maybe TRBD2 (6 bases). The V gene's germline CDR1 is MNHNS and CDR2 SASEGT. This CDR3 is built from 12 residues. The ends were cut back, 5 bases at V and 6 bases at J, with 8 bases in the middle.

The rearrangement links TRBV7-2 to TRBJ2-3; 7 bases align to TRBD1. The CDR3 has 15 residues. V shed 4 bases, J shed 4 bases, and the junction held 8 bases outside the gene matches. Germline V lookup: CDR1 SGHTA, CDR2 FQGNSA. In DNA, the CDR3 is TGTGCCAGCAGCTCGGGACAGAGCGAGGCAGATACGCAGTATTTT. Translating gives CASSSGQSEADTQYF.

In its sample, this clonotype was seen many times. The chain employs TRBV25-1 and TRBJ2-1, with D perhaps matching TRBD2 (5 bases). Trimming pared 0 bases from V and 9 bases from J, leaving 15 bases between. Germline CDR1 reads MGHDK; CDR2 reads SYGVNS. This CDR3 region has 15 residues. The CDR3 region is CASSEYRGPIAEQFF. The CDR3 DNA is TGTGCCAGCAGTGAATATCGAGGGCCGATAGCTGAGCAGTTCTTC.

Points on this clonotype: A much larger clone differs from this one at a single base, so this may be a read error. The V and J genes are TRBV20-1 and TRBJ2-5; 8 bases align to TRBD2. V dropped 5 bases and J dropped 5; count of bases not matched to a gene: 10. CDR3 length: 14 residues. Germline V gene lookup returns CDR1 DFQATT and CDR2 SNEGSKA (reference sequence). The CDR3 sequence: CSAGVGGGGETQYF. In nucleotides, the CDR3 is TGCAGTGCTGGTGTCGGGGGGGGCGGTGAGACCCAGTACTTC.

The V call is TRBV12-3 or TRBV12-4, the J call TRBJ1-5, with D hard to call. Deletions cut 1 base from V and 3 bases from J, with 16 bases between. This CDR3 contains 17 residues. The CDR3 region is CASSLGNVGFPNQPQHF. The DNA of the CDR3 is TGTGCCAGCAGTTTAGGGAACGTAGGGTTCCCCAATCAGCCCCAGCATTTT.

This clonotype was counted many times. This chain uses TRBV20-1 with TRBJ1-2; TRBD1 matches 10 bases. CDR1 and CDR2 (germline): DFQATT, SNEGSKA (reference sequence). The junction had 14 bases not matched to a gene; V was cut back by 0 bases and J by 4 bases. The CDR3 is 18 residues long. CDR3 bases: TGCAGTGCTAGAGACCCTTTTAGCTGGGACAGGGGTGTCTATGGCTACACCTTC. Protein product: CSARDPFSWDRGVYGYTF.

This clonotype came up once. This chain uses TRBV7-2 with TRBJ1-2; D might be TRBD1 (5 bases). Germline V gene sequence: CDR1 SGHTA, CDR2 FQGNSA. The CDR3 sequence is 14 residues long. The V and J ends lost 2 bases and 4 bases respectively, with 11 bases between them. CDR3 protein: CASSLSGLGYGYTF. The CDR3 bases are TGTGCCAGCAGCTTATCAGGGTTAGGCTATGGCTACACCTTC.

About this clonotype itself: The conserved closing phenylalanine or tryptophan is absent in this CDR3, likely reflecting a read error. The CDR3 nucleotides are TGTGCCCGCTTAGCGGAAGGCACAGATACGCAGTATTCT. Translating it yields CARLAEGTDTQYS. This rearrangement joins TRBV2 to TRBJ2-3; D is perhaps TRBD2 (6 bases). The CDR3 spans 13 residues. Germline CDR1 is SNHLY and CDR2 is FYNNEI. Trimming removed 11 bases from V and 1 base from J, with 13 bases in between.

The rearrangement uses TRBV20-1 and TRBJ1-6; the D gene is possibly TRBD1 (5 bases). CDR3 length equals 16 residues. Trimming left V 1 base short and J 12 bases short, with 22 bases between. Germline values: CDR1 DFQATT, CDR2 SNEGSKA (reference sequence). The CDR3 protein is CSARVWGSSYNLPLHF. CDR3 coding DNA: TGCAGTGCTAGAGTGTGGGGCAGCTCCTATAATCTACCCCTCCACTTT.

This clonotype was observed at least ten times. V is TRBV20-1 and J is TRBJ2-7; weak D call: TRBD2 (5 bases). Germline V lookup: CDR1 DFQATT, CDR2 SNEGSKA (reference sequence). Trimming took 5 bases from V and 4 from J, leaving 12 bases between them. This CDR3 has 12 amino acids. CDR3 in amino acids: CSARGPAYEQYF. The CDR3 DNA reads TGCAGTGCTCGAGGGCCAGCATACGAGCAGTACTTC.

This rearrangement joins TRBV5-6 to TRBJ1-1, with unresolved D. Per germline, CDR1 SGHDT and CDR2 YYEEEE. With 6 bases removed from V and 7 bases from J, the gap between germline ends came to 10 bases. The CDR3 extends over 11 amino acids. The DNA for the CDR3 is TGTGCCAGCACCTCCCCGGATGAAGCTTTCTTT. Translating it yields CASTSPDEAFF.

In this sample, this clonotype turned up many times. This rearrangement joins TRBV7-6 to TRBJ2-6, with D uncertain. The CDR3 has 16 residues. V gave up 5 bases and J gave up 2 bases, with 13 bases separating them. Germline V CDR1 and CDR2: SGHVS, FNYEAQ. The CDR3 sequence: CASSLSGAPGANVLTF. The CDR3 bases are TGTGCCAGCAGCCTGAGTGGAGCTCCTGGGGCCAACGTCCTGACTTTC.

The gene calls are TRBV11-1 and TRBJ2-1, with 12 positions matching TRBD2. V lost 6 bases and J lost 8; bases outside the gene matches: 5. Germline values: CDR1 SGHAT, CDR2 FQDESV (reference sequence). The CDR3 has 14 residues. The CDR3 reads CASSLAGGPYEQFF. In DNA, the CDR3 is TGTGCCAGCAGTCTAGCGGGGGGGCCCTATGAGCAGTTCTTC.

In its sample, this clonotype was seen many times. The chain joins TRBV12-3 or TRBV12-4 to TRBJ1-4, with D possibly TRBD1 on 5 matching bases. V lost 5 bases to trimming and J lost 5 bases, with 12 bases between them. The CDR3 covers 14 residues. CDR3 bases: TGTGCCAGCAGTGCTTATGGGGGGAATGAAAAACTGTTTTTT. This codes for CASSAYGGNEKLFF.

The chain uses TRBV2 and TRBJ2-1, with 12 bases lining up with TRBD2. Losses at the gene ends were 7 bases for V and 4 bases for J; bases not matched to a gene: 2. Germline-derived CDR1 and CDR2 are SNHLY and FYNNEI. This CDR3 is built from 14 residues. CDR3 coding DNA: TGTGCCAGCAAAGGACTAGCGGGATACAATGAGCAGTTCTTC. Translation gives CASKGLAGYNEQFF.

This clonotype was observed a handful of times. The J gene is TRBJ1-2, the V gene TRBV19, with unresolved D. Trimming took off 7 bases at V and 7 bases at J, with 10 bases between the two ends. The CDR3 runs to 11 residues. CDR1 and CDR2 (germline): LNHDA, SQIVND (reference sequence). The CDR3 region has the DNA TGTGCCAGTAACAGAGACGGTGGCTACACCTTC. Encoded protein: CASNRDGGYTF.

As regards this clonotype: This could be a read error, since a much larger clone is one nucleotide away. The chain employs TRBV4-1 and TRBJ1-2, with TRBD1 matching 7 bases. CDR3 length: 15 amino acids. Looked up from germline, CDR1 is MGHRA and CDR2 is YSYEKL. V shed 4 bases and J 2 bases; nucleotides not matched to a gene: 7. The CDR3 DNA reads TGCGCCAGCAGCCGAGCACCGGGACAGAACTATGGCTACACCTTC. It encodes CASSRAPGQNYGYTF.

This clonotype showed up just once. The chain couples TRBV7-4 to TRBJ2-5, with D unresolved. The CDR3 length is 12 residues. The V and J ends lost 0 bases and 9 bases respectively, with 8 bases between them. Germline-derived CDR1 and CDR2 are SGHVT and SQSDAQ. In DNA, the CDR3 is TGTGCCAGCAGCTTAGCTGGTCAGCCCCAGTACTTC. As protein: CASSLAGQPQYF.

The rearrangement uses TRBV7-9 and TRBJ1-2; D ambiguous. This CDR3 is 12 amino acids long. Deletions cut 3 bases from V and 4 bases from J, with 6 bases between. In germline, CDR1 is SEHNR, CDR2 FQNEAQ (reference sequence). Here the CDR3 reads CASSLVAYGYTF. The CDR3 DNA follows: TGTGCCAGCAGCTTGGTCGCCTATGGCTACACCTTC.